This T cell receptor (beta chain) is from a study of shared clonotypes between healthy human individuals. Overall study context: CD4 naive and CD4 memory each took three plates per donor, while CD8 naive took two and CD8 memory one.

Sequenced by immunoSEQ multiplex PCR; TCRdb stores in-frame clones only, minus some. The table shows about 2.1 million clones, with approximately 94% occurring only once. J was trimmed by 4 bases and V by 2 bases; bases with no gene match: 3. The CDR3 runs to 13 residues. CDR1 and CDR2 from the germline V gene are GTSNPN and SVGIG (reference sequence). Naive CD8 cells lacked CD45RO, underwent positive selection for CCR7 and left out terminally differentiated effector memory CD45RA+ cells. This clonotype was obtained from a young man in good health. Some clones in this sample may be carry-over from other donors' samples. The V gene is TRBV30, the J gene TRBJ1-2, with 8 positions matching TRBD1. Sequences were obtained from naive CD8+ T cells from PBMCs. Here the CDR3 DNA reads TGTGCCTGGAGTTTTGGACAGGGCTATGGCTACACCTTC. It codes for CAWSFGQGYGYTF.